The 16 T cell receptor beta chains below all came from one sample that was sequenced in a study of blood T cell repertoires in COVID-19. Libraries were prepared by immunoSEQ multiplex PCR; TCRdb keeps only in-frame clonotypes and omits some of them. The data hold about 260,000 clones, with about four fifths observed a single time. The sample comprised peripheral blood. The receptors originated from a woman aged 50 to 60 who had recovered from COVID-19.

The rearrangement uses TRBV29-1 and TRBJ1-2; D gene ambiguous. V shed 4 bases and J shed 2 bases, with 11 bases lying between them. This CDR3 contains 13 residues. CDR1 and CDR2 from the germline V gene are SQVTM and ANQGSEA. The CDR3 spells CSVAPQENYGYTF. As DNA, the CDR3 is TGCAGCGTTGCCCCCCAGGAAAACTATGGCTACACCTTC.

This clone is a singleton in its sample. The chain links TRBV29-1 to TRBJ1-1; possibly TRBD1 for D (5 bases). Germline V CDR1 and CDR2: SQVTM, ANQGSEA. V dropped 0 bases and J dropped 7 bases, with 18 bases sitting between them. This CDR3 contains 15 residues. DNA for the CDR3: TGCAGCGTTGAAGATCTTCCGGGCTCCCAGGGTGAAGCTTTCTTT. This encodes CSVEDLPGSQGEAFF.

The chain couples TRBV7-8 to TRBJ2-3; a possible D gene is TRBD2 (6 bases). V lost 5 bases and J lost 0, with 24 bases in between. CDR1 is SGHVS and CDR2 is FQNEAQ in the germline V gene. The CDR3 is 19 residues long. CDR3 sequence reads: CASSRRGLRVYSSTDTQYF. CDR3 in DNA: TGTGCCAGCAGCCGCCGGGGACTCCGGGTGTACTCTAGCACAGATACGCAGTATTTT.

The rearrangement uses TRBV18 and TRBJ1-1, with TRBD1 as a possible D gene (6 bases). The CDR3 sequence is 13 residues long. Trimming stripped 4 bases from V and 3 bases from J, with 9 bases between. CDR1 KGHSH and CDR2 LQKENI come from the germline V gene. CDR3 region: CASSQHRDTEAFF. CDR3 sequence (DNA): TGTGCCAGCTCACAACACAGGGACACTGAAGCTTTCTTT.

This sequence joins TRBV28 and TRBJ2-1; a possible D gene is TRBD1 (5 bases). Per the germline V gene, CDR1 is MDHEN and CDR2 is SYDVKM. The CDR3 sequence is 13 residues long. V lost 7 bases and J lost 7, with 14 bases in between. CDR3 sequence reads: CASIKGSWNEQFF. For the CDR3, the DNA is TGTGCCAGCATCAAGGGGTCGTGGAATGAGCAGTTCTTC.

CDR3 coding DNA: TGTGCCAGCAGCCAGGGCCCACCTGAAGCTTTCTTT. Its translation: CASSQGPPEAFF. V is TRBV3-1 (or the pseudogene TRBV3-2) and J is TRBJ1-1; D uncertain. This CDR3 has 12 amino acids. Trimming took off 3 bases at V and 6 bases at J, with 8 bases between the two ends. Per the germline V gene, CDR1 is LGHDT and CDR2 is YNNKEL (reference sequence).

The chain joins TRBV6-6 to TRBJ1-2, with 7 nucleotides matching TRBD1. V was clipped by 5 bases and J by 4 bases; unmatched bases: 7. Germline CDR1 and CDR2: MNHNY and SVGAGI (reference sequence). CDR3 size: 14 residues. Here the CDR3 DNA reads TGTGCCAGCAGTACGGGTCAGGGGGGCTATGGCTACACCTTC. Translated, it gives CASSTGQGGYGYTF.

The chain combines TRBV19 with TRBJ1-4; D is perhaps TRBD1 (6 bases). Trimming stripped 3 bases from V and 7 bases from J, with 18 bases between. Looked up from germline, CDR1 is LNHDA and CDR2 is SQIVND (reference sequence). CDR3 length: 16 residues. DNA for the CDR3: TGTGCCAGTAGTATTGGAGACAGGCTCGGAGGTGAAAAACTGTTTTTT. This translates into CASSIGDRLGGEKLFF.

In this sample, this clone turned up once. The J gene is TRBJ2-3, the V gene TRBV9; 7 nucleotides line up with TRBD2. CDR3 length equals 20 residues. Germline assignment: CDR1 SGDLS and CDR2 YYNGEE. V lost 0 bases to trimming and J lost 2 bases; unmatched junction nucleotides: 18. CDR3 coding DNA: TGTGCCAGCAGCGTAGATCCGGGAGGAACTAGCGCAACCATCACAGATACGCAGTATTTT. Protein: CASSVDPGGTSATITDTQYF.

CDR3 sequence reads: CASSLAPMGHHGTQYF. The CDR3 DNA reads as TGTGCCAGCAGCTTAGCCCCTATGGGACACCATGGGACCCAGTACTTC. The chain combines TRBV7-3 with TRBJ2-5; TRBD1 is a possible D gene (6 bases). The CDR3 extends over 16 amino acids. CDR1 SGHTA and CDR2 FQGTGA come from the germline V gene. Trimming took off 2 bases at V and 7 bases at J, with 20 bases between the two ends.

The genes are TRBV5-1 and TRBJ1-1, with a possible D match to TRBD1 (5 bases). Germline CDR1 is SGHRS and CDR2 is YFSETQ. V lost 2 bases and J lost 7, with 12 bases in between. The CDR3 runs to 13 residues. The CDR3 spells CASSFSTGGEAFF. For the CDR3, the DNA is TGCGCCAGCAGCTTTAGTACAGGCGGTGAAGCTTTCTTT.

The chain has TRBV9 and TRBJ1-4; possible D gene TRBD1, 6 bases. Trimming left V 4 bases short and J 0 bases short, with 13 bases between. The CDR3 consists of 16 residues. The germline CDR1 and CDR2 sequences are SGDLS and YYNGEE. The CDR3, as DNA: TGTGCCAGCAGCCCGACGGGACAAGCAACTAATGAAAAACTGTTTTTT. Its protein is CASSPTGQATNEKLFF. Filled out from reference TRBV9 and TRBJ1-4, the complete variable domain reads DSGVTQTPKHLITATGQRVTLRCSPRSGDLSVYWYQQSLDQGLQFLIQYYNGEERAKGNILERFSAQQFPDLHSELNLSSLELGDSALYFCASSPTGQATNEKLFFGSGTQLSVL.

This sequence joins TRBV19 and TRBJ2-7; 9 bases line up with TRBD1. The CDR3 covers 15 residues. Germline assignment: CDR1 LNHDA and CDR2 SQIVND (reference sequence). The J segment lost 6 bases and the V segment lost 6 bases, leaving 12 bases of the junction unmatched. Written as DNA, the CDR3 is TGTGCCAGTAGAGCCGGGACAGGGCCTCAGGGCGAGCAGTACTTC. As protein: CASRAGTGPQGEQYF. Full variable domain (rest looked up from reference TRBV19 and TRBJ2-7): DGGITQSPKYLFRKEGQNVTLSCEQNLNHDAMYWYRQDPGQGLRLIYYSQIVNDFQKGDIAEGYSVSREKKESFPLTVTSAQKNPTAFYLCASRAGTGPQGEQYFGPGTRLTVT.

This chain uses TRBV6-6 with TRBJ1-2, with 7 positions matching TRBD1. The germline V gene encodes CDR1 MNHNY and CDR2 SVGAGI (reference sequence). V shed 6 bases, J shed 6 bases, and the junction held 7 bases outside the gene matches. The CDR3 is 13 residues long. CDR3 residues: CASRNRGGNGYTF. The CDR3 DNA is TGTGCCAGCAGGAACAGGGGTGGGAATGGCTACACCTTC.

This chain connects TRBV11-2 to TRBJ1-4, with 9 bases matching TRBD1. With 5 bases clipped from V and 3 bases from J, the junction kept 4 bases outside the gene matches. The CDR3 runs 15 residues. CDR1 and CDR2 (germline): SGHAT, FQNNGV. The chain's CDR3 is CASSPRTGANEKLFF. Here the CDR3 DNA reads TGTGCCAGCAGCCCACGGACAGGGGCTAATGAAAAACTGTTTTTT.

CDR3 in amino acids: CAISRTANEQYF. The CDR3 nucleotides are TGTGCCATCAGTAGGACAGCGAACGAGCAGTACTTC. The V gene is TRBV10-3, the J gene TRBJ2-7, with D maybe TRBD1 (6 bases). Germline CDR1 is ENHRY and CDR2 is SYGVKD. The V gene lost 5 bases and the J gene lost 5 bases, with 10 bases spanning the gap. CDR3 length equals 12 residues.